This T cell receptor (beta chain) was observed in a study of shared clonotypes between healthy human individuals. About the research overall: With ages of 18 to 49, the donors were a couple of women and three men.

Sequenced by immunoSEQ multiplex PCR; TCRdb stores in-frame clones only, minus some. The repertoire holds about 2,200,000 clones, 93% seen once, with more than 1.5% in the top ten. Positively selected for CCR7, the CD45RO-negative cells used as naive CD8 cells excluded terminally differentiated effector memory CD45RA+ cells. CDR3 size: 18 residues. Trimming removed 4 bases from V and 2 bases from J; junction bases left unmatched: 6. CDR1 is LGHNA, CDR2 YSLEER, per germline. The sample was naive CD8+ T cells from PBMCs. The V gene is TRBV4-3, the J gene TRBJ2-2; 14 nucleotides align to TRBD2. The clonotype originates from a man aged 18 to 35 in good health. Some clones in this sample may be carry-over from other donors' samples. CDR3: CASSPHGTSGSNTGELFF. CDR3 in DNA: TGCGCCAGCAGCCCCCACGGGACTAGCGGGAGTAACACCGGGGAGCTGTTTTTT.